This T cell receptor (beta chain) was identified in a study of T-cell memory formation after mild COVID-19. TCRdb analysed the 5' RACE reads with MiXCR anew, one entry per CDR3 protein. The top ten clones hold under 4.5% of a sample with about 180,000 distinct CDR3 sequences, roughly 18% of them seen once. This clonotype was picked up many times. Trimming took 7 bases from V and 4 from J; bases not matched to a gene: 7. The CDR3 is 13 residues long. Germline CDR1 SGHTS, CDR2 YDEGEE. Sequenced material: PBMCs or a T cell subset sorted from them (not recorded which). This clonotype originated in a man younger than 35 who had mild COVID-19 (a few samples of this study predate the infection). Cell type and time point are not known. V is TRBV5-8 and J is TRBJ2-5; 7 positions match TRBD1. The CDR3 sequence is CASRQGVGETQYF. In DNA form, the CDR3 reads TGTGCCAGCCGACAGGGTGTGGGAGAGACCCAGTACTTC.